Listed below are T cell receptor beta chains from one sample, sequenced in a study of T cells after posttransplantation cyclophosphamide. TCRdb's table, derived via immunoSEQ multiplex PCR, lists solely in-frame clones and lacks some. The sample contains tens of thousands of clones, none of them singletons. The sample consisted of PBMCs. The source is a woman aged 55-69 years in good health, CMV-negative, and a related stem cell transplant donor. CDR3s include the opening cysteine and the closing phenylalanine or tryptophan. The D gene is left open where the match is weak. Size is stated for part of the rows, as once, few or many counts, or as a class when the clone is expanded.

cdr3_nt,cdr3_aa,v_call,d_call,clone_size,j_call
TGTGCCAGCAGTAACCTCTTGGGGGGGGGCGAGCAGTACTTC,CASSNLLGGGEQYF,TRBV12-3/TRBV12-4,TRBD2,many,TRBJ2-7
TGTGCCAGCAGCTTAGGAGCGGTGGCCCGGGGCAATGAGCAGTTCTTC,CASSLGAVARGNEQFF,TRBV7-9,NA,many,TRBJ2-1
TGTGCCAGCAGCTTAGACGGGACAGGGAAGAAGTACTTC,CASSLDGTGKKYF,TRBV7-9,TRBD1,many,TRBJ2-7
TGTGCCAGCAGCTCGGGACAGGGGTCGAACACTGAAGCTTTCTTT,CASSSGQGSNTEAFF,TRBV7-2,TRBD1,many,TRBJ1-1
TGTGCCAGCACCCTGGGACTAGCGGGACGGGATACGCAGTATTTT,CASTLGLAGRDTQYF,TRBV12-3/TRBV12-4,TRBD2,NA,TRBJ2-3
TGTGCCAGCAGCCAAGATGCCAGGGGTAGCACAGATACGCAGTATTTT,CASSQDARGSTDTQYF,TRBV4-2,NA,NA,TRBJ2-3
TGCGCCAGCAGCCAAGTTCCTAGCGGGATTAGCACAGATACGCAGTATTTT,CASSQVPSGISTDTQYF,TRBV4-3,TRBD2,many,TRBJ2-3
TGTGCCAGCAGTGAAGCGGGCGCCGGGGAGCTGTTTTTT,CASSEAGAGELFF,TRBV2,NA,many,TRBJ2-2
TGTGCCAGCACCGGCAGGGCCTATAATTCACCCCTCCACTTT,CASTGRAYNSPLHF,TRBV6-5,NA,many,TRBJ1-6
TGTGCCAGCAGGCCAGGGGTGTCTGGAAACACCATATATTTT,CASRPGVSGNTIYF,TRBV7-2,NA,many,TRBJ1-3
TGTGCCAGCAGCCCTTGGCTGGGCGGGGGGGCGACAGATACGCAGTATTTT,CASSPWLGGGATDTQYF,TRBV7-8,TRBD2,NA,TRBJ2-3
TGTGCCAGCAGCGAGGCAGACAGGGGGCGAACTGAAGCTTTCTTT,CASSEADRGRTEAFF,TRBV7-9,TRBD1,many,TRBJ1-1
TGTGCCAGCAGCTTTGGCCTAGCGGGAGTATGGGAGCAGTTCTTC,CASSFGLAGVWEQFF,TRBV5-6,TRBD2,many,TRBJ2-1
TGTGCCAGCAGCCCGTCCAGGGAAGATGGCTACACCTTC,CASSPSREDGYTF,TRBV7-3,NA,many,TRBJ1-2
TGTGCCATCAGTGTGGGGGGGGGATGGTCCTACAATGAGCAGTTCTTC,CAISVGGGWSYNEQFF,TRBV10-3,TRBD2,many,TRBJ2-1
TGTGCCAGCAGCTTGGCTACGGACAGGGGGCACTACGAGCAGTACTTC,CASSLATDRGHYEQYF,TRBV7-9,TRBD1,many,TRBJ2-7
TGTGCCAGCAGTTTATATGTCGGGACAGTCTATGGCTACACCTTC,CASSLYVGTVYGYTF,TRBV28,TRBD1,many,TRBJ1-2
TGTGCCAGCACCCTCGGTCTGTATAATTCACCCCTCCACTTT,CASTLGLYNSPLHF,TRBV12-3/TRBV12-4,NA,few,TRBJ1-6
TGTGCCAGCAGCTTGGCACAGAATGAAAAACTGTTTTTT,CASSLAQNEKLFF,TRBV5-5,NA,many,TRBJ1-4
TGTGCCAGCTCACCTCCGGGCAGCGGGGGACGAGAGACCCAGTACTTC,CASSPPGSGGRETQYF,TRBV18,TRBD2,many,TRBJ2-5
TGTGCCAGCAGTTTACTACCCGGGACAGGGCTCCGTGAGCAGTTCTTC,CASSLLPGTGLREQFF,TRBV27,TRBD1,many,TRBJ2-1
TGTGCCAGCAGTTACGGGACAAGGTCGTCCAATGAGCAGTTCTTC,CASSYGTRSSNEQFF,TRBV6-5,NA,many,TRBJ2-1
TGTGCCAGCTGGACAGGGGTCTCCTACGAGCAGTACTTC,CASWTGVSYEQYF,TRBV2,TRBD1,many,TRBJ2-7
TGTGCCAGTAGTATAGGACAGGGCAGGGGCTACACCTTC,CASSIGQGRGYTF,TRBV19,TRBD1,many,TRBJ1-2
TGTGCCAGCAGACCGGGACAGGGTCATCTGGGGGGCTACACCTTC,CASRPGQGHLGGYTF,TRBV2,TRBD1,many,TRBJ1-2
TGTGCCAGCAGTTTAACAGGGGAAAGGACCGGGGAGCTGTTTTTT,CASSLTGERTGELFF,TRBV12-3/TRBV12-4,TRBD1,few,TRBJ2-2
TGTGCCAGCAGCTTAGTCAGGAACGATTCACCCCTCCACTTT,CASSLVRNDSPLHF,TRBV13,NA,many,TRBJ1-6
TGTGCCACTTGGCGCGGGACACCGAACACTGAAGCTTTCTTT,CATWRGTPNTEAFF,TRBV28,NA,many,TRBJ1-1
TGTGCCAGCAGCTTAGTGGGGGGACAGGGGTCCTACGAGCAGTACTTC,CASSLVGGQGSYEQYF,TRBV11-2,TRBD1,many,TRBJ2-7
TGTGCCTGGAGTGTTAGGAGGGGCGCTCTCTATGGCTACACCTTC,CAWSVRRGALYGYTF,TRBV30,NA,NA,TRBJ1-2
TGTGCCAGCAGTTACTCGATCAGGGGCACGCATGGCTACACCTTC,CASSYSIRGTHGYTF,TRBV6-5,NA,many,TRBJ1-2
TGTGCCAGCAGCTCACAGGAACGGGTTGAGCAGTTCTTC,CASSSQERVEQFF,TRBV7-6,NA,many,TRBJ2-1
TGTGCCGGAAGGACACGCCGAATTTATGGCTACACCTTC,CAGRTRRIYGYTF,TRBV30,NA,NA,TRBJ1-2
TGTGCCAGCAGGATAGATCCTAACACCGGGGAGCTGTTTTTT,CASRIDPNTGELFF,TRBV28,NA,many,TRBJ2-2
TGTGCCAGCAGCTACCCGCTAACTGAAGCTTTCTTT,CASSYPLTEAFF,TRBV7-2,NA,many,TRBJ1-1
TGTGCCAGCAGTTTACGGTCTTGGGGGACTAGCGGGAGCTCCTACAATGAGCAGTTCTTC,CASSLRSWGTSGSSYNEQFF,TRBV27,TRBD2,many,TRBJ2-1
TGCGCCAGCAGCTTAGACAGGAGCTCAGATACGCAGTATTTT,CASSLDRSSDTQYF,TRBV5-1,NA,many,TRBJ2-3
TGTGCCAGCTCACCGGACAGGCTTAATCAGCCCCAGCATTTT,CASSPDRLNQPQHF,TRBV18,TRBD1,many,TRBJ1-5
TGCGCCAGCAGCTTGGTCCCGGGACAGGGGCCAACTAATGAAAAACTGTTTTTT,CASSLVPGQGPTNEKLFF,TRBV5-1,TRBD1,many,TRBJ1-4
TGTGCCAGCACCCCTCCGGTGGTGGATGGCTACACCTTC,CASTPPVVDGYTF,TRBV6-2/TRBV6-3,NA,many,TRBJ1-2
TGTGCCAGCAGTTTGGCCCAAAGCTCCTACAATGAGCAGTTCTTC,CASSLAQSSYNEQFF,TRBV12-3/TRBV12-4,NA,many,TRBJ2-1
TGTGCCAGCAGCTTAGCGACTAGCGGGAGGGCCGGGGAGACCCAGTACTTC,CASSLATSGRAGETQYF,TRBV7-9,TRBD2,many,TRBJ2-5
TGCAGCGTTCAGGGGGCGAAAGGCTACACCTTC,CSVQGAKGYTF,TRBV29-1,TRBD1,few,TRBJ1-2
TGTGCCAGTAGTAACGGACAGGGCAGCTATGGCTACACCTTC,CASSNGQGSYGYTF,TRBV19,TRBD1,many,TRBJ1-2
TGTGCCAGCAGCCCATACGCGGATTTAGCGCAGTATTTT,CASSPYADLAQYF,TRBV7-3,NA,many,TRBJ2-3
TGTGCCAGCAGCTTGGGCACATACTATGGCTACACCTTC,CASSLGTYYGYTF,TRBV7-3,NA,NA,TRBJ1-2
TGTGCCAGCAGTTTATCGAAAGCTCGTTCACCCCTCCACTTT,CASSLSKARSPLHF,TRBV27,NA,many,TRBJ1-6
TGTGCCAGCACATTGACCGGGCAAGAGACCCAGTACTTC,CASTLTGQETQYF,TRBV2,NA,many,TRBJ2-5
TGTGCCTGGCTCGACAGGGGGCCACGCTTCTCTGGAAACACCATATATTTT,CAWLDRGPRFSGNTIYF,TRBV30,TRBD1,many,TRBJ1-3
TGTGCCAGCAGTTACGAGCGCAGTTCCTACGAGCAGTACTTC,CASSYERSSYEQYF,TRBV6-5,NA,many,TRBJ2-7
TGTGCCAGCAGTTTAGCCCTCCAAGAGACCCAGTACTTC,CASSLALQETQYF,TRBV6-5,NA,few,TRBJ2-5
TGTGCCAGCTCGGAGGGACAGCCTGCGACGAACACTGAAGCTTTCTTT,CASSEGQPATNTEAFF,TRBV18,TRBD1,many,TRBJ1-1